These T cell receptor beta chains were read from a single sample in a study of cytomegalovirus exposure and HLA in healthy donors. Sequencing used immunoSEQ multiplex PCR; TCRdb keeps in-frame clones, though not all of them. This sample has about 130,000 clones, with roughly 66% found just once. The sequencing sample was made of PBMCs. These receptors all stem from a man aged 60 to 69 in good health and CMV-seropositive. The CDR3 runs from the conserved cysteine through the conserved F or W. Only some rows state a clone size, as once, few, many or a class for expanded clones.

>TRBJ2-5|.|TRBV5-1
CASSLNGRDYQKTQYF
>TRBJ1-6|.|TRBV4-2
CASSQEPRDNSPLHF
>TRBJ2-2|.|TRBV6-1
CASGRPNTGELFF
>.|.|TRBV27
CASRFQGTYEQYF
>TRBJ2-1|.|TRBV18
CASSLLDTYNEQFF
>TRBJ1-2|.|TRBV7-9
CASSLYPGGNYGYTF
>TRBJ2-1|once|TRBV29-1
CITDEQFF
>TRBJ1-6|.|TRBV2
CASAENSPFSLHF
>TRBJ2-7|once|TRBV9
CASSPPGSTPVEQYF
>TRBJ1-2|.|TRBV9
CASSVRDRYGYTF
>TRBJ2-5|.|TRBV6-5
CASRPGLAAETQYF
>TRBJ2-2|.|TRBV21-1
CASSPTTGTSGDNTGELFF
>TRBJ1-1|.|TRBV27
CASRPGFQNTEAFF
>TRBJ2-4|.|TRBV18
CASSPSGGTERNIQYF
>TRBJ2-3|.|TRBV7-2
CASSLFRAADTQYF
>TRBJ1-6|.|TRBV6-5
CASSYSGSSYNSPLHF
>TRBJ2-3|few|TRBV9
CASSPEGTTGDTQYF
>TRBJ2-6|few|TRBV5-1
CASSLSPGSGANVLTF
>TRBJ1-6|.|TRBV28
CATLAGASPLHF
>TRBJ1-2|few|TRBV7-9
CASSFLDRGIGGYTF
>TRBJ1-2|.|TRBV2
CASSESAGQRYGYTF
>TRBJ1-1|.|TRBV2
CADRGDTEAFF
>TRBJ2-3|.|TRBV4-1
CASSPQGVLNTQYF
>TRBJ2-2|.|TRBV6-5
CASSYDRDTGELFF
>TRBJ1-1|.|TRBV14
CASSPMGETGMNTEAFF
>TRBJ1-1|.|TRBV27
CASSWTRNTEAFF
>TRBJ1-2|.|TRBV5-1
CASSRGQGVRIGYTF
>TRBJ2-2|.|TRBV30
CAWSMTATGELFF
>TRBJ1-1|few|TRBV11-3
CASSAGGDAFF
>TRBJ2-3|.|TRBV9
CASSVAGTSGGGNTDTQYF
>TRBJ2-2|.|TRBV6-5
CASATGDTGELFF
>TRBJ1-4|few|TRBV6-5
CASSYSSGAPNEKLFF
>TRBJ1-2|.|TRBV19
CASSIRGGADDYGYTF
>TRBJ2-7|.|TRBV10-3
CAIRKTGTEYEQYF
>TRBJ2-1|.|TRBV5-1
CASSLRTDNEQFF
>TRBJ2-2|.|TRBV2
CASKRSGGFTGELFF
>TRBJ1-4|.|TRBV7-9
CASSLSSLGVGEVNEKLFF
>TRBJ1-3|.|TRBV7-9
CASSSPSGFTGNTIYF
>.|.|TRBV19
CASSIHDRSYEQYF
>TRBJ1-2|.|TRBV30
CAWSPDYGYTF
>TRBJ1-3|.|TRBV10-3
CAIRDSGGTIYF
>TRBJ1-6|.|TRBV30
CACHREQNSPLHF
>TRBJ2-3|.|TRBV29-1
CSVEAGGPDTQYF
>TRBJ2-2|.|TRBV11-3
CASSLGPTGGLFF
>TRBJ1-1|.|TRBV10-3
CAIRGGASEAFF
>TRBJ1-2|.|TRBV6-1
CASSRTGHYGYTF
>TRBJ2-1|few|TRBV13
CASSLGGGEQFF